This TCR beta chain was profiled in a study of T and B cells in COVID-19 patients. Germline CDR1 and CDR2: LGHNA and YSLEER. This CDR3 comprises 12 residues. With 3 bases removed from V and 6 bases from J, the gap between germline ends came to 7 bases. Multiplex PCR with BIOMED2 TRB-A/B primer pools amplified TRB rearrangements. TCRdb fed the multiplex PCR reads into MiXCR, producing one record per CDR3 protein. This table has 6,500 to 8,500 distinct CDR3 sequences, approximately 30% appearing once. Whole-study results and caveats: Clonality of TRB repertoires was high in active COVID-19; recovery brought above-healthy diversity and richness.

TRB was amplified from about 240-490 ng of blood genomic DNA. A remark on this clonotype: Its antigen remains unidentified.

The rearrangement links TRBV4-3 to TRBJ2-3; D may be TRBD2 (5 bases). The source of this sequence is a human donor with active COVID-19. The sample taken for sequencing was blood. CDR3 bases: TGCGCCAGCAGCCAGAGAGGGGATACGCAGTATTTT. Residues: CASSQRGDTQYF.